Listed below are T cell receptor beta chains from one sample, sequenced in a study of T cell responses to AZD1222 COVID-19 vaccine. TCRdb keeps only in-frame clones here, not all; method: immunoSEQ multiplex PCR. The sample lists 95,000 to 110,000 clones, 92% occurring once. The sequences come from peripheral blood, collected 28 days after the second AZD1222 dose. The source of these receptors is an adult who received the AZD1222 COVID-19 vaccine. The CDR3 runs from the conserved cysteine through the conserved F or W. A D gene is named only where the DNA matches it firmly. Rows give clone size only sometimes, using once, few, many, or a class for an expanded clone.

-	TRBV4-2	-	TRBJ1-4	CASRPEVGTNEKLFF	TGTGCCAGCAGGCCTGAGGTGGGAACTAATGAAAAACTGTTTTTT
-	TRBV6-5	-	TRBJ1-1	CASSYSGTVNTEAFF	TGTGCCAGCAGTTACTCCGGGACGGTGAACACTGAAGCTTTCTTT
-	TRBV18	-	TRBJ2-5	CASSKQETQYF	TGTGCCAGCTCAAAACAAGAGACCCAGTACTTC
-	TRBV28	TRBD1	TRBJ2-7	CASSSTGGGYEQYF	TGTGCCAGCAGCTCGACAGGGGGCGGGTACGAGCAGTACTTC
-	TRBV6-5	-	TRBJ1-2	CASTDGLLYGYTF	TGTGCCAGCACGGACGGTTTACTCTATGGCTACACCTTC
-	TRBV19	-	TRBJ1-4	CASRSTRDEKLFF	TGTGCCAGTCGATCAACCAGGGATGAAAAACTGTTTTTT
-	TRBV9	TRBD2	TRBJ2-1	CASSVAPGGPYNEQFF	TGTGCCAGCAGCGTGGCGCCGGGGGGGCCCTACAATGAGCAGTTCTTC
-	TRBV19	TRBD1	TRBJ1-6	CASSIPTRSQTGKIVPLHF	TGTGCCAGTAGTATTCCTACCAGGTCTCAGACAGGGAAGATTGTACCCCTCCACTTT
-	TRBV5-8	-	TRBJ1-1	CASSLAGNTEAFF	TGTGCCAGCAGCTTGGCGGGGAACACTGAAGCTTTCTTT
-	TRBV30	-	TRBJ2-5	CAWETGFQETQYF	TGTGCCTGGGAAACAGGGTTTCAAGAGACCCAGTACTTC
-	TRBV19	-	TRBJ1-4	CATHDRATNEKLFF	TGTGCCACCCACGACCGCGCAACTAATGAAAAACTGTTTTTT
-	TRBV4-2	TRBD2	TRBJ2-1	CASSQEISGGSSYNEQFF	TGTGCCAGCAGCCAAGAAATTAGCGGGGGGAGCTCCTACAATGAGCAGTTCTTC
-	TRBV7-9	TRBD1	TRBJ1-4	CASSLATGGVEKLFF	TGTGCCAGCAGCTTAGCGACAGGGGGCGTTGAAAAACTGTTTTTT
-	TRBV7-3	-	TRBJ1-1	CASSLVGGAAEAFF	TGTGCCAGCAGCTTAGTAGGTGGCGCAGCTGAAGCTTTCTTT
-	TRBV11-2	TRBD1	TRBJ1-2	CASSGRQGAAYGYTF	TGTGCCAGCAGCGGACGACAGGGGGCGGCCTATGGCTACACCTTC
-	TRBV2	TRBD1	TRBJ1-6	CASSDPGQSNSPLHF	TGTGCCAGCAGTGACCCGGGACAGTCTAATTCACCCCTCCACTTT
-	TRBV2	TRBD1	TRBJ2-2	CASSWTGSGLGELFF	TGTGCCAGCAGTTGGACAGGGTCAGGTCTCGGGGAGCTGTTTTTT
-	TRBV23-1	-	TRBJ2-5	CASSPPGVGRIFQETQYF	TGCGCCAGCAGTCCCCCCGGCGTGGGGAGAATATTCCAAGAGACCCAGTACTTC
-	TRBV28	TRBD2	TRBJ2-1	CASRLAGARTEQFF	TGTGCCAGCAGACTAGCGGGAGCGCGTACTGAGCAGTTCTTC
-	TRBV5-1	-	TRBJ1-5	CASSLNPARGNQPQHF	TGCGCCAGCAGCTTGAACCCTGCTAGGGGCAATCAGCCCCAGCATTTT
-	TRBV3-1/TRBV3-2	TRBD2	TRBJ2-7	CASRPGLAGYEQYF	TGTGCCAGCAGGCCGGGACTAGCGGGATACGAGCAGTACTTC
-	TRBV19	-	TRBJ2-1	CASSLDLGNEQFF	TGTGCCAGTAGTCTGGACTTGGGGAATGAGCAGTTCTTC
-	TRBV2	TRBD2	TRBJ2-7	CASRVTSGRPYEQYF	TGTGCCAGCAGGGTTACTAGCGGGAGGCCCTACGAGCAGTACTTC
-	TRBV5-4	-	TRBJ2-7	CASSYWRAVREQYF	TGTGCCAGCAGCTACTGGCGGGCAGTCCGCGAGCAGTACTTC
once	TRBV3-1/TRBV3-2	TRBD1	TRBJ1-1	CASSYRTGEAFF	TGTGCCAGCAGCTACAGGACAGGGGAAGCTTTCTTT
-	TRBV27	TRBD1	TRBJ2-7	CASRPGTGLEQYF	TGTGCCAGCAGACCCGGGACAGGGCTTGAGCAGTACTTC
-	TRBV7-8	-	TRBJ2-7	CASTSGPSNDEQYF	TGTGCCAGCACCTCTGGCCCTAGCAACGACGAGCAGTACTTC
-	TRBV7-9	-	TRBJ1-1	CASSLGLTGNTEAFF	TGTGCCAGCAGCTTAGGGTTGACGGGGAACACTGAAGCTTTCTTT
-	TRBV7-9	-	TRBJ1-1	CASSLSGVTEAFF	TGTGCCAGCAGCTTGAGTGGGGTCACTGAAGCTTTCTTT
-	TRBV2	TRBD1	TRBJ1-1	CASIGQGAEAFF	TGTGCCAGCATTGGACAGGGGGCTGAAGCTTTCTTT
-	TRBV18	-	TRBJ2-7	CASSPPLTGGVDYEQYF	TGTGCCAGCTCACCACCCCTTACAGGTGGGGTCGACTACGAGCAGTACTTC
few	TRBV7-9	TRBD2	TRBJ2-5	CASSFKGGRVETQYF	TGTGCCAGCAGCTTTAAGGGCGGGAGAGTAGAGACCCAGTACTTC
few	TRBV9	-	TRBJ1-3	CASSVAVGGAPGNTIYF	TGTGCCAGCAGCGTAGCGGTGGGGGGGGCCCCTGGAAACACCATATATTTT
-	TRBV4-1	TRBD2	TRBJ2-1	CASSPGTNYNEQFF	TGCGCCAGCAGCCCAGGGACTAACTACAATGAGCAGTTCTTC
-	TRBV25-1	TRBD1	TRBJ1-4	CASSEWGRGLEKLFF	TGTGCCAGCAGTGAATGGGGCAGGGGGCTTGAAAAACTGTTTTTT
-	TRBV10-3	TRBD1	TRBJ2-7	CASRLSGTGGYEQYF	TGTGCCTCACGTCTTAGCGGGACAGGGGGCTACGAGCAGTACTTC
few	TRBV30	TRBD1	TRBJ1-1	CAWSWGSGGRGTEAFF	TGTGCCTGGAGTTGGGGCTCAGGGGGCAGAGGCACTGAAGCTTTCTTT
-	TRBV10-3	-	TRBJ2-7	CAISATPYEQYF	TGTGCCATCAGTGCGACGCCCTACGAGCAGTACTTC
-	TRBV30	-	TRBJ1-2	CAWLGQNYGCTF	TGTGCCTGGCTTGGACAGAACTATGGCTGCACCTTC
-	TRBV19	-	TRBJ2-1	CASSISWSSYNEQFF	TGTGCCAGTAGTATTTCCTGGAGCTCCTACAATGAGCAGTTCTTC
once	TRBV19	-	TRBJ1-6	CASSISQGSNSPLHF	TGTGCCAGTAGTATTTCACAGGGTAGTAATTCACCCCTCCACTTT